This T cell receptor beta chain was identified in a study of T cells in Graves' hyperthyroidism and ophthalmopathy (dated by TCRdb to the late 2010s). About the full investigation: Peripheral blood was sampled at the time of initial diagnosis, prior to any treatment. Whether ophthalmopathy could be predicted prospectively was tested in an independent validation cohort made up of about 20 hyperthyroidism patients plus 17 patients who later progressed to ophthalmopathy. In more than five Graves' hyperthyroidism patients, the study also compared T-cell repertoires from thyroid tissue with T-cell repertoires from blood. After sampling, hyperthyroidism patients received methimazole starting at 30 mg daily, and ophthalmopathy patients received high-dose intravenous methylprednisolone. For training and testing, the 95 to 100 patients in the discovery cohort were randomly divided in a 7:3 ratio. TCR Vbeta CDR3 sequencing of some 140 peripheral blood samples (approximately 44 ophthalmopathy, under 80 hyperthyroidism and around 17 progressor patients) is reported in the paper. To identify TCR V-J signatures that set the groups apart, the researchers used a discovery cohort of roughly 100 patients, made up of around 42 with Graves' ophthalmopathy and 55 to 65 with stable Graves' hyperthyroidism.

Ophthalmopathy patients had moderately to severely active disease, with a Clinical Activity Score of 3 or more, a NOSPECS grade of 4 or more, and a disease duration of less than 3 months. Exclusion was applied to patients with uncontrolled infections, other autoimmune diseases, pregnancy or lactation. Diagnoses were established on the basis of clinical symptoms, serum thyroxine and TRAb, thyroid ultrasound, and orbital computed tomography. PBMCs were separated from roughly 10 ml of fresh peripheral blood using Ficoll-Paque density gradient centrifugation. Total RNA was extracted with Trizol reagent, and quality was checked on an Agilent 2100 Bioanalyzer. This clonotype turned up a few times. This clone's antigen is unknown. No base quality values were provided; no much bigger clone lies one nucleotide off. Amplification of TCR beta CDR3 regions was carried out from RNA transcripts. A first-round RT-PCR of the TCR CDR3 used the HTBI primer set with the Qiagen OneStep RT-PCR kit. The libraries were constructed in a second round of multiplex PCR and then size-selected and purified. The libraries were sequenced on an Illumina HiSeq2000 using paired-end 100 bp reads. The paper's processing steps were these. Raw data were processed with SOAPnuke, discarding reads with adapters, uncalled bases, mean Phred below 15, or no exact constant-primer or identifier match. COPE v1.2.5 was used to merge the high-quality paired reads, and each unique nucleotide sequence was defined as a clonotype. MiTCR v1.1 was used to align clonotypes to the IMGT TRBV, TRBD and TRBJ reference segments. The analysis was restricted to V-J combinations with a frequency above 0.0001, which together covered about 99% of the repertoires. A TCS score was defined as the ratio of F50 (clonal expansion) to E x V (chaos), with BLOSUM62-based TCRdist applied between CDR3 peptides within each V-J. Welch's t-statistics and random forest reduced roughly 540 V-J features to some 14, which were used in a naive Bayes classifier (R e1071). TCRdb trimmed public reads at Q25 via fastp, called clones via MiXCR and kept in-frame beta chains. For every CDR3 protein sequence, its rows merge into one entry that carries the most common genes and DNA. These V and J calls originate from TCRdb's pipeline instead of the authors' own analysis. This sample comprises hundreds of thousands of distinct CDR3 sequences, about 20% of them detected only once. Under 65% of the sample is taken by the ten largest.

The full study reports these points: Sample size was not statistically predetermined, and investigators were not blinded to group allocation. In validation, the model predicted progression to ophthalmopathy with over 65% sensitivity and roughly 72% specificity, a median of approximately 6.5 months before onset. A 13 V-J signature model separated ophthalmopathy from stable hyperthyroidism, with nearly 90% sensitivity and 81% to 83% specificity in cross-validation and 80%/75% in testing. Most expanded thyroid clonotypes (frequency above 0.001) were also found in blood, which suggests that blood repertoires may mirror thyroid immune responses.

Inclusive of the bounding cysteine and phenylalanine, the CDR3 is 15 residues long. Of the read, only the CDR3 DNA is kept; its 45 bases are in frame from base 1. Per the germline V gene, MDHEN is the CDR1 and SYDVKM is the CDR2. V and J lose 2 bases and 0 bases, and a span of 8 bases separates them. The chain links TRBV28 with TRBJ1-5, with no reliable assignment of the D segment. The source of this sequence is a man between 25 and 39 years old with Graves' ophthalmopathy. The sample consisted of blood. The bases are TGTGCCAGCAGTTTACCACAGAATAGCAATCAGCCCCAGCATTTT. Protein translation: CASSLPQNSNQPQHF.